Included here is one T cell receptor (beta chain) sequence, with context. The antigen is unknown. TCRdb recomputed calls from the reads with MiXCR, one row per CDR3 protein. The sample gives under 200,000 distinct CDR3 sequences, roughly 30% of which show up once; under 35% is in the top ten. These data are taken from a study of T cell repertoires in cytomegalovirus infection. Study-wide results and limits: The ex vivo response was dominated by HLA-C-restricted CMV-specific TCR beta clonotypes. Based on cumulative public TCR beta family frequency, carriers of CMV plus the relevant HLA were identified.

Material for sequencing was PBMCs. This clonotype was obtained from a human donor in good health (CMV status not recorded). Some clones in this sample may be carry-over from other donors' samples.

CDR3 amino acids: CSANSGAHNEQFF. The CDR3 DNA follows: TGCAGTGCCAATAGCGGGGCGCACAATGAGCAGTTCTTC. The chain is built from TRBV20-1 and TRBJ2-1, with 8 nucleotides matching TRBD2. Germline V gives CDR1 DFQATT, CDR2 SNEGSKA (reference sequence). The V gene end was trimmed by 6 bases and the J gene end by 5 bases; junction bases not matched to a gene: 6. The CDR3 spans 13 residues.